The clone carrying this T cell receptor beta chain was seen more than once but under ten times. As yet, its antigen is unknown. Study-level results: Tumor-infiltrating Treg TCR alpha and beta sequences overlapped most with tumor naive CD4+ T cells, then blood naive.

The CDR3 spans 15 residues. The V segment lost 3 bases and the J segment 9 bases; nucleotides outside the gene matches: 5. The germline CDR1 and CDR2 sequences are SGHNT and YYREEE (reference sequence). In TCRdb, the 5' RACE reads were re-called with MiXCR into one record per CDR3 protein. The repertoire holds 53,000 or so distinct CDR3 sequences, with about 24% as singletons. V is TRBV5-4 and J is TRBJ2-1, with 14 bases fitting TRBD2. This TCR was sampled from a female donor with breast cancer. Sequencing was done on a sample of tumor-infiltrating naive CD4+ T cells sorted from the breast tumor. Noted subset: naive CD4+ T cells, CD4+CD45RA+CD25-. The CDR3 spells CASSSGTSGSGEQFF. The CDR3 DNA reads as TGTGCCAGCAGCTCCGGGACTAGCGGGAGCGGTGAGCAGTTCTTC. The full variable domain, rest sourced from reference TRBV5-4 and TRBJ2-1, is ETGVTQSPTHLIKTRGQQVTLRCSSQSGHNTVSWYQQALGQGPQFIFQYYREEENGRGNFPPRFSGLQFPNYSSELNVNALELDDSALYLCASSSGTSGSGEQFFGPGTRLTVL.